A single sample gave rise to the 8 T cell receptor beta chains below, sequenced in a study of blood T cell repertoires in COVID-19. TCRdb's copy holds only in-frame clones and misses some; the assay was immunoSEQ multiplex PCR. The sample has hundreds of thousands of clones; about 87% are singletons. The sequencing sample was made of peripheral blood. These receptors were collected from a woman aged 60-75 years with COVID-19, enrolled during active disease.

This chain joins TRBV18 and TRBJ1-5; no firm D call. This CDR3 is built from 15 residues. V was shortened by 2 bases and J by 0 bases, with 8 bases between the two germline ends. Germline V gene data show CDR1 as KGHSH and CDR2 as LQKENI. In nucleotides, the CDR3 is TGTGCCAGCTCACCAAACACCAATAGCAATCAGCCCCAGCATTTT. This codes for CASSPNTNSNQPQHF. Using reference TRBV18 and TRBJ1-5 for the parts outside the CDR3, the full variable domain is NAGVMQNPRHLVRRRGQEARLRCSPMKGHSHVYWYRQLPEEGLKFMVYLQKENIIDESGMPKERFSAEFPKEGPSILRIQQVVRGDSAAYFCASSPNTNSNQPQHFGDGTRLSIL.

The chain uses TRBV5-5 and TRBJ1-3, with D maybe TRBD1 (5 bases). CDR3 length: 14 amino acids. Between the trimmed V and J ends, which lost 0 bases and 4 bases, there was a span of 8 bases. Germline CDR1 is SGHKS and CDR2 is YYEKEE (reference sequence). CDR3 sequence reads: CASSLDTGGNTIYF. The DNA for the CDR3 is TGTGCCAGCAGCTTGGACACAGGAGGAAACACCATATATTTT.

The J gene is TRBJ1-6, the V gene TRBV9; 11 bases are a match to TRBD1. CDR3 length equals 16 residues. V was clipped by 3 bases and J by 6 bases; unmatched bases: 5. Per the germline V gene, CDR1 is SGDLS and CDR2 is YYNGEE. The CDR3 DNA follows: TGTGCCAGCAGCGACTGGGACAGGGGGTTTAATTCACCCCTCCACTTT. Amino acid sequence: CASSDWDRGFNSPLHF.

This chain links TRBV3-1 (or the pseudogene TRBV3-2) with TRBJ2-7; TRBD1 agrees at 7 bases. Germline CDR1 LGHDT, CDR2 YNNKEL (reference sequence). V lost 4 bases and J lost 1; bases outside the gene matches: 16. The CDR3 consists of 18 residues. The chain's CDR3 is CASSPTQGSRDSSYEQYF. The CDR3 bases are TGTGCCAGCAGCCCCACCCAGGGAAGTCGGGACAGTTCCTACGAGCAGTACTTC.

V usage is TRBV5-6 and J usage is TRBJ1-1; 7 nucleotides align to TRBD1. The germline gives CDR1 SGHDT, CDR2 YYEEEE. The CDR3 contains 14 residues. V lost 4 bases to trimming and J lost 6 bases; unmatched junction nucleotides: 9. Here the CDR3 reads CASSTGLRGSEAFF. CDR3 sequence (DNA): TGTGCCAGCAGCACGGGACTCAGGGGGTCTGAAGCTTTCTTT.

The rearrangement links TRBV29-1 to TRBJ1-2; D gene uncertain. The V gene's germline CDR1 is SQVTM and CDR2 ANQGSEA. The V end lost 3 bases, the J end lost 1 base, and 3 bases lay between the germline ends. The CDR3 sequence is 11 residues long. In nucleotides, the CDR3 is TGCAGCGTTGACCTTAACTATGGCTACACCTTC. Amino acids: CSVDLNYGYTF.

The V call is TRBV23-1, the J call TRBJ2-1, with 9 bases aligning to TRBD1. TRBV23-1 is an ORF for which the function is uncertain. This CDR3 contains 16 residues. With V trimmed by 5 bases and J by 0 bases, 5 bases remained unmatched. The DNA of the CDR3 is TGCGCCAGCAGTACAGGGGGCTCTAGCTCCTACAATGAGCAGTTCTTC. It translates to CASSTGGSSSYNEQFF.

The rearrangement uses TRBV3-1 (or the pseudogene TRBV3-2) and TRBJ1-2; TRBD1 matches at 8 bases. V lost 6 bases and J lost 8; bases outside the gene matches: 14. Germline V CDR1 and CDR2: LGHDT, YNNKEL (reference sequence). The CDR3 extends over 15 amino acids. The DNA for the CDR3 is TGTGCCAGCAGTTCTGGTTTTTTACAGGGGGGAGGCTACACCTTC. The encoded protein is CASSSGFLQGGGYTF.